The rows below give T cell receptor beta chains drawn from one sample of a study of T cell changes during pregnancy in multiple sclerosis. Profiled with immunoSEQ multiplex PCR; TCRdb holds only in-frame clones, not every one. This table holds 40,000 or so clones, approximately 90% found once. The specimen comprised CD8+ T cells from peripheral blood mononuclear cells, sampled before pregnancy. Receptors originate from a female donor with multiple sclerosis, enrolled in a pregnancy study. The CDR3 runs from the conserved cysteine through the conserved F or W.

TRBV6-5	TRBJ1-1	CASSFEVTGKASEAFF
TRBV6-6	TRBJ2-4	CASSYVGGAKNIQYF
TRBV5-5	TRBJ2-1	CASSLAATGYEQFF
TRBV14	TRBJ2-3	CASSHYPLDSTDTQYF
TRBV9	TRBJ1-2	CASKQANYGYTF
TRBV9	TRBJ2-7	CASSVGRDSSYEQYF
TRBV5-6	TRBJ1-1	CASSLRTGLTEAFF
TRBV9	TRBJ2-1	CASSLAAIGNEQFF
TRBV7-2	TRBJ1-1	CASSSQVQNTEAFF
TRBV7-9	TRBJ2-1	CASSLRGLAGEDNEQFF
TRBV13	TRBJ2-1	CASSLGRTYGEQFF
TRBV28	TRBJ1-5	CASSFGTGGDQPQHF